The rows below give T cell receptor beta chains drawn from one sample of a study of T cell repertoires in cytomegalovirus infection. The antigens these receptors bind are not known. MiXCR, applied by TCRdb to the reads, yields one record per CDR3 protein. This table has 700,000 to 850,000 distinct CDR3 sequences, over 25% appearing once. The starting material was cultured CD8+ T cells from PBMCs, obtained from culture after CMV antigen stimulation. These receptors came from a human donor in good health (CMV status not recorded). Some clones in this sample may be carry-over from other donors' samples. Each CDR3 is given with its conserved first and last residue. The D gene is left open where the match is weak. Rows give clone size only sometimes, using once, few, many, or a class for an expanded clone.

J: TRBJ1-6; size: few; D: NA; V: TRBV28; DNA: TGTGCCAGCAGTTTTGGCGGAGCCTATAATTCACCCCTCCACTTT; CDR3: CASSFGGAYNSPLHF
J: TRBJ2-7; size: few; D: NA; V: TRBV25-1; DNA: TGTGCCAGCAGTGAGGGACAATACCCCTACGAGCAGTACTTC; CDR3: CASSEGQYPYEQYF
J: TRBJ2-2; size: NA; D: NA; V: TRBV19; DNA: TGTGCCAGTATTAGCACTAGAAACACCGGGGAGCTGTTTTTT; CDR3: CASISTRNTGELFF
J: TRBJ2-3; size: NA; D: NA; V: TRBV27; DNA: TGTGCCAGCAGTTTGTTTATGGGGCTGGATACGCAGTATTTT; CDR3: CASSLFMGLDTQYF
J: TRBJ1-1; size: NA; D: NA; V: TRBV12-3/TRBV12-4; DNA: TGTGCCATCAGTGGCGGGGATCACCCGAACACTGAAGCTTTCTTT; CDR3: CAISGGDHPNTEAFF
J: TRBJ2-3; size: few; D: TRBD1; V: TRBV7-9; DNA: TGTGCCAGCAGCCCCGTCCGGGACAGGCTCACAGATACGCAGTATTTT; CDR3: CASSPVRDRLTDTQYF
J: TRBJ1-2; size: NA; D: NA; V: TRBV15; DNA: TGTGCCACCAGCAGAGATCGCCAGACCTCGGGCTACACCTTC; CDR3: CATSRDRQTSGYTF
J: TRBJ2-3; size: NA; D: TRBD1; V: TRBV7-8; DNA: TGTGCCAGCAGCAGAACGACAGGGGACAACCTTGATATGGATACGCAGTATTTT; CDR3: CASSRTTGDNLDMDTQYF
J: TRBJ1-2; size: NA; D: NA; V: TRBV12-3/TRBV12-4; DNA: TGTGCCAGCAGTTTAAGTTATTTCGGTGGTAACTATGGCTACACCTTC; CDR3: CASSLSYFGGNYGYTF
J: TRBJ2-5; size: few; D: NA; V: TRBV6-1; DNA: TGTGCCCCCCATAGAAGCAGGCCAAAAGTCGGGACCCAGTACTTC; CDR3: CAPHRSRPKVGTQYF
J: TRBJ1-1; size: NA; D: TRBD1; V: TRBV10-3; DNA: TGTGCCATCAGTTATGAGGGGGACAGAGCTTTCTTT; CDR3: CAISYEGDRAFF
J: TRBJ1-2; size: NA; D: TRBD1; V: TRBV6-5; DNA: TGTGCCGGCAGTTACCCTAAAGCGACAGGGGGCTATGGCTACACCTTC; CDR3: CAGSYPKATGGYGYTF
J: TRBJ1-2; size: NA; D: TRBD1; V: TRBV6-5; DNA: TGTGCCAGCAGTTATCGGGACAGGGGACGTCATAACTATGGCTACACCTTC; CDR3: CASSYRDRGRHNYGYTF
J: TRBJ1-4; size: NA; D: NA; V: TRBV27; DNA: TGTGCCAGCAGTTCGCCCCGGGACTCTAATGAAAAACTGTTTTTT; CDR3: CASSSPRDSNEKLFF
J: TRBJ1-2; size: NA; D: NA; V: TRBV19; DNA: TGTGCCAGTAGTCCACAGACCTATGGCTACACCTTC; CDR3: CASSPQTYGYTF
J: TRBJ1-2; size: few; D: NA; V: TRBV12-3/TRBV12-4; DNA: TGTGCCAGCAGTTTCATGGTTTCAGGAACAAACTATGGCTACACCTTC; CDR3: CASSFMVSGTNYGYTF
J: TRBJ2-7; size: NA; D: TRBD1; V: TRBV5-8; DNA: TGTGCCACCAGAATCCACCTCCGAGAGGACAGGGGAGGAACCTACGAGCAGTACTTC; CDR3: CATRIHLREDRGGTYEQYF
J: TRBJ1-6; size: NA; D: TRBD1; V: TRBV5-4; DNA: TGTGCCAGCAGGAAAGGGGGCGGGAATTCACCCCTCCACTTT; CDR3: CASRKGGGNSPLHF
J: TRBJ1-2; size: many; D: NA; V: TRBV12-3/TRBV12-4; DNA: TGTGCCAGCAGCTTCACCTTAGACCTGCGATCGACGGCTAACTATGGCTACACCTTC; CDR3: CASSFTLDLRSTANYGYTF
J: TRBJ2-1; size: NA; D: NA; V: TRBV6-6; DNA: TGTGCCAGCAGTTCGAGGGACACAAACAATGAGCAGTTCTTC; CDR3: CASSSRDTNNEQFF
J: TRBJ1-2; size: NA; D: NA; V: TRBV29-1; DNA: TGCAGCGTATACAGCTATGGCTACACCTTC; CDR3: CSVYSYGYTF
J: TRBJ1-1; size: few; D: NA; V: TRBV19; DNA: TGTGCCAGTAGTATCGTCGGTTCCCCTGAAGCTTTCTTT; CDR3: CASSIVGSPEAFF